This paragraph reports one TCR beta chain. Its antigen is not known. The source of the sample is a study of shared clonotypes between healthy human individuals. Study-level findings and limits: Generation of non-shared clonotypes was less probable than generation of clonotypes shared by all four donors.

Authors' methods: ImmunoSEQ junction-only sequences lacked quality scores, so their filtering differed. TCRdb keeps only in-frame clones here, not all; method: immunoSEQ multiplex PCR. That table supplies the V and J calls and clone size; D and trimming were determined from the DNA. Of over 850,000 clones listed, 75% to 85% are singletons. Trimming left V 11 bases short and J 3 bases short, with 26 bases between. The CDR3 runs to 17 residues. Germline V gene lookup returns CDR1 SNHLY and CDR2 FYNNEI. Study donors comprised healthy, HIV-negative adults devoid of recent acute infection or vaccination. It was into CD45RA+ naive and CD45RA-negative memory subsets that the CD4+ cells were split.

The chain is built from TRBV2 and TRBJ2-1; a weak D match, TRBD2 (6 bases). The clonotype originates from a man between 18 and 35 years old in good health. Some clones in this sample may be carry-over from other donors' samples. Sequenced: memory CD4+ T cells from PBMCs. Subset specified: CD45RA-negative fraction. This CDR3 is CAVRIRDSRLNYNEQFF. The CDR3 DNA reads as TGTGCCGTCAGGATCCGGGACTCCAGGTTAAACTACAATGAGCAGTTCTTC.